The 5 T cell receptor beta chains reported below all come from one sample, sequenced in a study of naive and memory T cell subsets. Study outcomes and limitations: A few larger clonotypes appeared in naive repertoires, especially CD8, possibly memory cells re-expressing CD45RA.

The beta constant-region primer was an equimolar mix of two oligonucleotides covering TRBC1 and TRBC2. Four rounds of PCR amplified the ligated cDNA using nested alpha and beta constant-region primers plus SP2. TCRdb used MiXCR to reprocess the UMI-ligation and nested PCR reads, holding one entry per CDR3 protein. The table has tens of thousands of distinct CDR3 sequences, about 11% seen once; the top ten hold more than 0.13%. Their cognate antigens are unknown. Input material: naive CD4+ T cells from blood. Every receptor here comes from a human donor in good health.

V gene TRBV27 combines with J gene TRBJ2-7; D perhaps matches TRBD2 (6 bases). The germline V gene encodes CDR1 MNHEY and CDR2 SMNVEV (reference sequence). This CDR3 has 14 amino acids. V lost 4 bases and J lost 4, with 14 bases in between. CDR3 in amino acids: CASSWGDRSYEQYF. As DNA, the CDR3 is TGTGCCAGCAGTTGGGGGGACCGCTCGTACGAGCAGTACTTC.

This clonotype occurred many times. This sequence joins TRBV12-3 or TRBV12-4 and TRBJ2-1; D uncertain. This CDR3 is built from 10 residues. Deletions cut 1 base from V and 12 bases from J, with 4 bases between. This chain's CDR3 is CASSLDWQFF. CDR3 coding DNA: TGTGCCAGCAGTTTAGACTGGCAGTTCTTC.

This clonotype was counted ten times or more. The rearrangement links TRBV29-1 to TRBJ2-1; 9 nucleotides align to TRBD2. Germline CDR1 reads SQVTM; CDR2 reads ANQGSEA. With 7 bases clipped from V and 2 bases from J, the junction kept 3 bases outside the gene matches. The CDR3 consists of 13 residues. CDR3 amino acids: CSGRTSAYNEQFF. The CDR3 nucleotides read TGCAGCGGTCGGACTAGCGCCTACAATGAGCAGTTCTTC.

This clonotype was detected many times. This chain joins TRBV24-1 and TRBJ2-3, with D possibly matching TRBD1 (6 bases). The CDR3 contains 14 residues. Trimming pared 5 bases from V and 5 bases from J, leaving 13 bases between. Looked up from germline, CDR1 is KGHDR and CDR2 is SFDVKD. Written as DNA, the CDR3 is TGTGCCACCAGTGTGGGACACCTTTTAGATACGCAGTATTTT. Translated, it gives CATSVGHLLDTQYF.

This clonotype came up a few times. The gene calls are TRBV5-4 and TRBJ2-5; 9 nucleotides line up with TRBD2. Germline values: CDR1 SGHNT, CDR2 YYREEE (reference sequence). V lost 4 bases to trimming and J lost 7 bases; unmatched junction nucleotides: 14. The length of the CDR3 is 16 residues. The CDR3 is CASSPPSAGGKMTQYF. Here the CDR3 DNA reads TGTGCCAGCAGCCCCCCCAGCGCGGGAGGGAAGATGACCCAGTACTTC.